Sequencing of this T cell receptor beta chain was carried out in a study of CD8+ T cells in alopecia areata. V was clipped by 2 bases and J by 1 base; unmatched bases: 3. There are 15 residues in the CDR3. Per germline, CDR1 SGHTA and CDR2 FQGTGA. As for treatment: oral pan-JAK inhibitor, 5-10 mg twice daily. It was from PBMCs that CD4+ and CD8+ T cells were sorted. Sequencing templates came from extracted RNA that was reverse transcribed into cDNA. Sequencing was performed with immunoSEQ multiplex PCR; in TCRdb, only in-frame clones are kept and a portion is missing. The data contain about 270,000 clones, roughly 63% of them singletons.

The source material was CD4+ T cells sorted from blood, sampled around week 53, from a patient treated with tofacitinib. The origin of this receptor is a human donor with alopecia areata. The rearrangement joins TRBV7-3 to TRBJ2-3, with TRBD2 matching 7 bases. Here the CDR3 DNA reads TGTGCCAGCAGCTTAGCAGCGGGACGCACAGATACGCAGTATTTT. Its translation is CASSLAAGRTDTQYF.